This TCR beta chain emerged from a study of post-analysis software for immune sequencing data (dated by TCRdb to between 2014 and 2017). About the investigation overall: Relapsing-remitting, secondary progressive and progressive-relapsing multiple sclerosis were recorded as disease courses, and subtype annotation was lacking for some patients. A subset of samples was prepared in parallel using single-end sample barcoding, then pooled and co-amplified after Illumina adapter ligation. The patient repertoires were set against under 13 previously published healthy control repertoires from donors whose ages ranged from about 6 to 25 years. General conclusions and limits of the study: Direct clustering with F measure showed strong co-clustering of samples prepared in the same batch, prompting a batch-effect correction. Normalized Chao1 diversity was significantly lower in multiple sclerosis patients than controls, suggesting substantial peripheral T-cell clonal expansion. Patients showed significantly higher frequencies than controls for several TRBV segments, among them TRBV5-6, TRBV5-1 and TRBV20-1. The multiple sclerosis patient group was slightly younger than the control group.

Library preparation used PCR. The sequencer was an Illumina HiSeq 2500. To reduce PCR and sequencing biases, unique molecular identifiers were incorporated into the TCR beta cDNA libraries. Approximately 500,000 cDNA molecules were obtained per 1 to 10 million input T cells, so each molecule approximated one T cell. Patient libraries were prepared and sequenced with the same protocol used for the earlier healthy control dataset. Samples belonging to the same batch were prepared together, multiplexed and sequenced on a shared HiSeq lane. Processing in the source paper ran as follows. MIGEC handled the raw barcoded reads, throwing out single-read molecular identifier groups before consensus assembly and CDR3 extraction. Clonotype tables were post-analysed with VDJtools, and diversity was normalized by down-sampling all datasets to the smallest sample size. Repertoire overlap clustering matched CDR3 amino acid but not nucleotide sequences to correct batch-related cross-sample contamination. TCRdb took the public reads, trimmed them with fastp at Q25, ran MiXCR for clone calling and kept in-frame beta chains. CDR3 protein duplicates are merged, each entry listing the most common genes and DNA. The V and J calls shown here were made by TCRdb, not taken from the authors' results. The sample has around 440,000 distinct CDR3 sequences on record, around 40% of them singletons. About 12% of the sample is held by the ten biggest clonotypes.

To demonstrate the VDJtools post-analysis software, the study profiled TCR beta repertoires from the peripheral blood of about a dozen young patients with multiple sclerosis. The multiple sclerosis patients were children and adolescents between 6 and 15 years of age. From cysteine to phenylalanine, the CDR3 is 13 amino acids long. The retained sequence is limited to the CDR3, 39 bases, with the frame set at the first base. Compared with germline, V lacks 2 bases and J lacks 5 bases; bases without a gene match: 3. Taken from the germline V gene, the CDR1 and CDR2 loops are SGHTA and FQGNSA. This clonotype was recorded a few times. The clone's antigen remains unknown. No much larger clonotype is one base removed from it; base qualities were not supplied.

The sample comprised blood. This TCR was sampled from a girl between 5 and 17 years old with multiple sclerosis. The rearranged segments are TRBV7-2 and TRBJ2-7; TRBD2 lines up with 7 middle nucleotides. The encoded CDR3 is CASSLKRGHEQYF. In nucleotide form, the sequence is TGTGCCAGCAGCTTAAAGCGGGGCCACGAGCAGTACTTC.